One sample yielded the 3 T cell receptor beta chains listed below, sequenced in a study of human T cells and chemical hapten exposure. Using its own MiXCR run on the RACE reads, TCRdb lists one record per CDR3 protein. The sample carries a few hundred thousand distinct CDR3 sequences, about 6% recorded once. Time point here: patch test 2, 6 weeks after DPC sensitization. Documented treatment: therapeutic diphenylcyclopropenone sensitization with weekly scalp DPC. Sequencing used whole blood, obtained in connection with sensitization to the hapten diphenylcyclopropenone (DPC). Receptor source: a woman under 30 with alopecia areata. Some clones in this sample may be carry-over from other donors' samples.

This clonotype was picked up a small number of times. The chain recombines TRBV3-1 with TRBJ1-6; no firm D call. Germline V gives CDR1 LGHDT, CDR2 YNNKEL (reference sequence). This CDR3 has 15 amino acids. Trimming took off 11 bases at V and 0 bases at J, with 14 bases between the two ends. This chain's CDR3 is CACGPGSSYNSPLHF. DNA for the CDR3: TGTGCCTGCGGGCCGGGGAGCTCCTATAATTCACCCCTCCACTTT.

This clonotype was seen more than once but under ten times. The CDR3 region has the DNA TGTGCCAGCAGCCAAGCCGGGACAGGGGGCGCAGCGTCATATGGCTACACCTTC. Its protein is CASSQAGTGGAASYGYTF. The V call is TRBV14, the J call TRBJ1-2; TRBD1 aligns across 12 bases. The CDR3 totals 18 residues. Per germline, CDR1 SGHDN and CDR2 FVKESK. V shed 1 base and J 5 bases; nucleotides not matched to a gene: 11. The whole variable domain, filled in from reference TRBV14 and TRBJ1-2, reads EAGVTQFPSHSVIEKGQTVTLRCDPISGHDNLYWYRRVMGKEIKFLLHFVKESKQDESGMPNNRFLAERTGGTYSTLKVQPAELEDSGVYFCASSQAGTGGAASYGYTFGSGTRLTVV.

The rearrangement joins TRBV18 to TRBJ1-6, with 8 bases matching TRBD1. This CDR3 has 13 amino acids. The junction had 5 bases not matched to a gene; V was cut back by 6 bases and J by 10 bases. The germline V gene has CDR1 KGHSH and CDR2 LQKENI. As DNA, the CDR3 is TGTGCCAGCTCCACAGGGGGTGAATCACCCCTCCACTTT. This gives the protein CASSTGGESPLHF. The whole variable domain, filled in from reference TRBV18 and TRBJ1-6, reads NAGVMQNPRHLVRRRGQEARLRCSPMKGHSHVYWYRQLPEEGLKFMVYLQKENIIDESGMPKERFSAEFPKEGPSILRIQQVVRGDSAAYFCASSTGGESPLHFGNGTRLTVT.